These T cell receptor beta chains were read from a single sample in a study of T cells after yellow fever vaccination. TCRdb re-derived calls from the 5' RACE reads in MiXCR, one entry per CDR3 protein. This table has over 300,000 distinct CDR3 sequences, about 4% appearing once. The starting material was PBMCs, obtained 5 days after the yellow fever booster vaccination. These receptor sequences come from a man younger than 35 who received the YFV17D yellow fever vaccine. Each CDR3 is given without its conserved first and last residue. Each record gives: V gene, clone size, D gene, CDR3 protein. D genes are given only for firm matches. Rows give clone size only sometimes, using once, few, many, or a class for an expanded clone.

TRBV6-1 - - ASLRTGYGAGEQF
TRBV6-5 - - ASHSGHHYEQY
TRBV9 many - ASSGDSYGYT
TRBV29-1 many - SVGSQGYEQY
TRBV5-5 many TRBD1 ASSLRFGQAGELF
TRBV12-3/TRBV12-4 - - ASSFNSFYGYT
TRBV5-1 few TRBD2 ASTQDGLAGADTQY
TRBV10-3 few - AISGGPSSYNEQF
TRBV12-3/TRBV12-4 many - ASIVGGTGELF
TRBV9 many - ASTPGVGQQYNEQF
TRBV7-9 many - ASSSPTGARTEAF
TRBV18 - TRBD1 ASPPRRTGAQETQY
TRBV4-3 - TRBD2 ASSQDGGGGAPGSTDTQY
TRBV5-1 - - ASSIRGGTDTQY
TRBV6-5 - - ASSYSDIYTGELF
TRBV7-3 - - ASSLEVQGNSGANVLT
TRBV18 few - ASSPPEETQY
TRBV7-9 few - ASSPEVGPGYFNEQF
TRBV7-9 - TRBD1 ASSFTGQGAYGYT
TRBV3-1 many TRBD2 ASSRRLADQETQY
TRBV27 many - ASSSTVGQDQPQH
TRBV7-3 few - ASSLSGEFPNGYT
TRBV5-6 many - ASSLGGRGDPETQY
TRBV4-1 few - ASSQAGTNYGYT
TRBV14 - - ASSQLESSYEQY
TRBV7-3 many - ASSQMNTGELF